The 30 T cell receptor beta chains below were found in one sample sequenced in a study of blood T cell repertoires in COVID-19. The method was immunoSEQ multiplex PCR; TCRdb's version includes in-frame clones alone and lacks a portion of them. There are about 160,000 clones in the sample; around 87% occur only once, and roughly 13% lies in the top ten. Sequenced input: peripheral blood. Receptor source: a man aged 18 to 29 with COVID-19, enrolled during active disease.

For the CDR3, the DNA is TGCAGCGCTCAAGGGACAGGGGTAGATACGCAGTATTTT. Translating it yields CSAQGTGVDTQYF. V is TRBV29-1 and J is TRBJ2-3, with 10 bases matching TRBD1. Trimming took 7 bases from V and 5 from J; bases not matched to a gene: 6. CDR3 length equals 13 residues. The germline CDR1 and CDR2 sequences are SQVTM and ANQGSEA.

The chain has TRBV9 and TRBJ2-1, with a possible D match to TRBD2 (5 bases). The germline V and J ends were trimmed by 4 bases and 6 bases, with 11 bases remaining between them. This CDR3 region has 13 residues. Germline V gene data show CDR1 as SGDLS and CDR2 as YYNGEE. The CDR3 DNA reads as TGTGCCAGCAGCACTAGTACTAGCAATGAGCAGTTCTTC. This encodes CASSTSTSNEQFF. The complete variable domain, with remaining parts taken from reference TRBV9 and TRBJ2-1, reads DSGVTQTPKHLITATGQRVTLRCSPRSGDLSVYWYQQSLDQGLQFLIQYYNGEERAKGNILERFSAQQFPDLHSELNLSSLELGDSALYFCASSTSTSNEQFFGPGTRLTVL.

V usage is TRBV11-2 and J usage is TRBJ2-7; 9 bases are a match to TRBD1. This CDR3 has 15 residues. The trim removed 2 bases at V and 5 bases at J, leaving 7 bases unmatched. Per the germline V gene, CDR1 is SGHAT and CDR2 is FQNNGV. Here the CDR3 DNA reads TGTGCCAGCAGCTTAAGGGGACAGGGCCGCCACGAGCAGTACTTC. It encodes CASSLRGQGRHEQYF.

As DNA, the CDR3 is TGTGCCAGCAGCTTACCTAGCGGGACGGGTTCCTACGAGCAGTACTTC. It encodes CASSLPSGTGSYEQYF. The chain joins TRBV7-2 to TRBJ2-7, with 9 bases that match TRBD2. CDR1 SGHTA and CDR2 FQGNSA come from the germline V gene. V lost 2 bases to trimming and J lost 1 base; unmatched junction nucleotides: 6. The CDR3 loop spans 16 amino acids.

The chain employs TRBV19 and TRBJ2-7; TRBD2 might be the D (6 bases). V was shortened by 4 bases and J by 1 base, with 17 bases between the two germline ends. The CDR3 has 16 residues. From germline, CDR1 is LNHDA and CDR2 SQIVND (reference sequence). The CDR3 region has the DNA TGTGCCAGTAGTAGACCTTCGGGACTTGGATCCTACGAGCAGTACTTC. Protein: CASSRPSGLGSYEQYF.

This chain uses TRBV14 with TRBJ2-5; 7 bases fit TRBD1. This CDR3 is built from 15 residues. Germline lookup yields CDR1 SGHDN and CDR2 FVKESK. The junction had 6 bases not matched to a gene; V was cut back by 0 bases and J by 5 bases. CDR3 coding DNA: TGTGCCAGCAGCCAAGATGACAGGGCGGGCGAGACCCAGTACTTC. Its translation: CASSQDDRAGETQYF.

Concerning this clone itself: At one end, the junction sequence differs from germline, possibly due to a read error. The V gene is TRBV30, the J gene TRBJ1-4, with 7 bases lining up with TRBD1. The CDR3 length is 16 residues. Per germline, CDR1 GTSNPN and CDR2 SVGIG (reference sequence). The CDR3 nucleotides are TGTGCCCGGAGCTCCCGCCGACAGGGCCTTAATGAAAAACTGTTTTTT. This encodes CARSSRRQGLNEKLFF. Looking up the rest from reference TRBV30 and TRBJ1-4 gives the full variable domain: SQTIHQWPATLVQPVGSPLSLECTVEGTSNPNLYWYRQAAGRGLQLLFYSVGIGQISSEVPQNLSASRPQDRQFILSSKKLLLSDSGFYLCARSSRRQGLNEKLFFGSGTQLSVL.

The chain links TRBV6-6 to TRBJ1-2; 7 nucleotides line up with TRBD1. Losses at the gene ends were 6 bases for V and 7 bases for J; bases not matched to a gene: 14. This CDR3 comprises 15 residues. Germline V CDR1 and CDR2: MNHNY, SVGAGI (reference sequence). CDR3 DNA sequence: TGTGCCAGCAGCCGCCCCTCCCAGGGGGTTAGTGGCTACACCTTC. This sequence encodes CASSRPSQGVSGYTF.

This clone was seen a single time. The V and J genes are TRBV27 and TRBJ2-5; TRBD2 aligns across 11 bases. Germline CDR1 reads MNHEY; CDR2 reads SMNVEV (reference sequence). V shed 5 bases and J 4 bases; nucleotides not matched to a gene: 12. The CDR3 runs 17 residues. CDR3 bases: TGTGCCAGCAGTGCGGCCGACGTAGCGGGAGGGAGAGAGACCCAGTACTTC. It translates to CASSAADVAGGRETQYF.

The chain combines TRBV14 with TRBJ2-3; D is undetermined. The germline V and J ends were trimmed by 2 bases and 1 base, with 10 bases remaining between them. Germline CDR1 SGHDN, CDR2 FVKESK. The CDR3 totals 15 residues. Written as DNA, the CDR3 is TGTGCCAGCAGCCAATATGGCGGCCGCACAGATACGCAGTATTTT. Translation gives CASSQYGGRTDTQYF.

The V and J genes are TRBV27 and TRBJ1-2; 7 positions agree with TRBD1. Germline CDR1 and CDR2: MNHEY and SMNVEV (reference sequence). The CDR3 consists of 13 residues. Trimming removed 5 bases from V and 8 bases from J; junction bases left unmatched: 8. CDR3 in DNA: TGTGCCAGCAGTGGAAACAGGGGCTACGGCTACACCTTC. It yields the protein CASSGNRGYGYTF.

The chain carries TRBV6-1 and TRBJ1-1; D ambiguous. CDR3 length equals 14 residues. Germline-derived CDR1 and CDR2 are MNHNS and SASEGT. Trimming cost V 1 base and J 4 bases, with 10 bases left between them. CDR3 in amino acids: CASSEEGGSTEAFF. In nucleotides, the CDR3 is TGTGCCAGCAGTGAAGAAGGCGGGAGCACTGAAGCTTTCTTT.

The CDR3 DNA reads TGTGCCAGCAGCTTCGGACAGGACTCCTACGAGCAGTACTTC. Translating it yields CASSFGQDSYEQYF. The J gene is TRBJ2-7, the V gene TRBV7-2, with 7 nucleotides matching TRBD1. CDR3 length equals 14 residues. V was clipped by 3 bases and J by 0 bases; unmatched bases: 2. Per the germline V gene, CDR1 is SGHTA and CDR2 is FQGNSA.

This clone appeared once. V and J are TRBV19 and TRBJ1-2, with 10 bases matching TRBD1. The V and J ends lost 3 bases and 4 bases, in that order; junction bases with no gene match: 8. This CDR3 spans 16 amino acids. CDR1 and CDR2 from the germline V gene are LNHDA and SQIVND (reference sequence). Here the CDR3 reads CASSIGTGAGTYGYTF. CDR3 nucleotides: TGTGCCAGTAGTATTGGGACAGGGGCCGGAACCTATGGCTACACCTTC.

The rearrangement links TRBV11-2 to TRBJ1-1, with TRBD1 matching 7 bases. CDR3 length equals 12 residues. Trimming took 5 bases from V and 7 from J; bases not matched to a gene: 4. Germline values: CDR1 SGHAT, CDR2 FQNNGV. DNA of the CDR3: TGTGCCAGCAGCCATACAGGGGTTGAAGCTTTCTTT. This sequence encodes CASSHTGVEAFF.

J is TRBJ1-1 and V is TRBV6-2 or TRBV6-3; the D is unclear. Germline V gene sequence: CDR1 MNHEY, CDR2 SVGEGT. The CDR3 is 16 amino acids. V dropped 2 bases and J dropped 1 base, with 14 bases sitting between them. The CDR3 DNA follows: TGTGCCAGCAGTTACATCATGGAGACGGGGAACACTGAAGCTTTCTTT. It translates to CASSYIMETGNTEAFF.

The chain joins TRBV5-5 to TRBJ2-7; no clear D gene. Trimming left V 3 bases short and J 5 bases short, with 12 bases between. The CDR3 covers 13 residues. Germline assignment: CDR1 SGHKS and CDR2 YYEKEE (reference sequence). In nucleotides, the CDR3 is TGTGCCAGCAGCTACGACGTGCGGAACGAGCAGTACTTC. The encoded protein is CASSYDVRNEQYF. The variable domain in full, completed from reference TRBV5-5 and TRBJ2-7, reads DAGVTQSPTHLIKTRGQQVTLRCSPISGHKSVSWYQQVLGQGPQFIFQYYEKEERGRGNFPDRFSARQFPNYSSELNVNALLLGDSALYLCASSYDVRNEQYFGPGTRLTVT.

The chain recombines TRBV21-1 with TRBJ2-7; the table calls TRBD1, which could not be checked here. TRBV21-1 is an annotated pseudogene. The CDR3 length is 15 residues. The CDR3: CASSKESRRGYEQYF. In DNA form, the CDR3 reads TGTGCCAGCAGCAAAGAAAGTCGCAGGGGCTACGAGCAGTACTTC.

The rearrangement uses TRBV4-3 and TRBJ2-1; TRBD2 aligns across 7 bases. Trimming at V came to 0 bases and at J to 2 bases, leaving 7 bases not matched to a gene. This CDR3 has 17 residues. Germline-derived CDR1 and CDR2 are LGHNA and YSLEER. The CDR3 is CASSQDWGEGTYNEQFF. Here the CDR3 DNA reads TGCGCCAGCAGCCAAGATTGGGGGGAGGGGACCTACAATGAGCAGTTCTTC.

The chain links TRBV6-5 to TRBJ1-2; no clear D. Germline loops: CDR1 MNHEY, CDR2 SVGAGI. V gave up 6 bases and J gave up 4 bases, with 15 bases separating them. CDR3 length: 14 amino acids. The CDR3 is CASRAEGAVYGYTF. The CDR3 bases are TGTGCCAGCAGGGCGGAGGGCGCGGTCTATGGCTACACCTTC.

V and J are TRBV10-1 and TRBJ2-2, with D possibly TRBD2 on 6 matching bases. The V and J ends lost 6 bases and 7 bases respectively, with 9 bases between them. CDR1 is WNHNN, CDR2 SYGVQD, per germline (reference sequence). The CDR3 has 12 amino acids. The CDR3 DNA reads TGCGCCAGCAGGAGGGAGGACGGGGAGCTGTTTTTT. This gives the protein CASRREDGELFF.

There are many counts of this clone. The J gene is TRBJ1-1, the V gene TRBV4-2; D gene ambiguous. V was pared by 5 bases and J by 2 bases, with 12 bases between. Germline V CDR1 and CDR2: LGHNA, YNFKEQ. The CDR3 spans 14 residues. CDR3 nucleotides: TGTGCCAGCAGCGCGTCCTATTATAACACTGAAGCTTTCTTT. It is translated as CASSASYYNTEAFF.

The chain employs TRBV6-5 and TRBJ2-1; D is perhaps TRBD2 (7 bases). The CDR3 runs 14 residues. The germline V gene has CDR1 MNHEY and CDR2 SVGAGI. With 10 bases removed from V and 8 bases from J, the gap between germline ends came to 21 bases. Written as DNA, the CDR3 is TGTGCCACCCGGGGCGGGGGCGGGAACGATGAGCAGTTCTTC. It translates to CATRGGGGNDEQFF.

The rearrangement uses TRBV5-1 and TRBJ2-3; D remains ambiguous. The CDR3 consists of 14 residues. Germline values: CDR1 SGHRS, CDR2 YFSETQ. Between the trimmed V and J ends, which lost 3 bases and 2 bases, there was a span of 10 bases. The CDR3 reads CASSSLRLTDTQYF. The DNA of the CDR3 is TGCGCCAGCAGCTCCTTAAGACTCACAGATACGCAGTATTTT.

This chain joins TRBV24-1 and TRBJ2-1, with D maybe TRBD2 (5 bases). The CDR3 sequence is 13 residues long. Trimming pared 1 base from V and 9 bases from J, leaving 9 bases between. The germline gives CDR1 KGHDR, CDR2 SFDVKD. DNA of the CDR3: TGTGCCACCAGTGATTTTCTAGCCGGTGAGCAGTTCTTC. Residues: CATSDFLAGEQFF.

The chain carries TRBV4-2 and TRBJ1-5; D is uncertain. The CDR3 is made up of 14 amino acids. Germline V gene data show CDR1 as LGHNA and CDR2 as YNFKEQ. The ends were cut back, 4 bases at V and 8 bases at J, with 15 bases in the middle. The CDR3 DNA reads as TGTGCCAGCAGCCCCTCCGGGTCCTTAGAGCCCCAGCATTTT. It codes for CASSPSGSLEPQHF.

V is TRBV19 and J is TRBJ2-7; D is perhaps TRBD1 (5 bases). V was clipped by 4 bases and J by 2 bases, with 12 bases between them. CDR1 LNHDA and CDR2 SQIVND come from the germline V gene (reference sequence). The CDR3 is made up of 14 amino acids. CDR3 loop: CASSTPGRAYEQYF. The CDR3 DNA reads TGTGCCAGTAGTACCCCAGGGCGCGCCTACGAGCAGTACTTC.

The chain uses TRBV28 and TRBJ2-5; TRBD1 agrees at 9 bases. This CDR3 has 17 amino acids. Germline V gene data show CDR1 as MDHEN and CDR2 as SYDVKM. J lost 0 bases, V lost 6 bases, and 11 bases had no gene match. The CDR3 sequence is CASSQSLTGGYQETQYF. The DNA of the CDR3 is TGTGCCAGCAGCCAATCTCTGACAGGGGGGTACCAAGAGACCCAGTACTTC.

V and J are TRBV7-6 and TRBJ1-5; the D is unclear. Germline V gives CDR1 SGHVS, CDR2 FNYEAQ. V gave up 1 base and J gave up 5 bases, with 6 bases separating them. This CDR3 has 13 residues. CDR3 residues: CASSLGSDQPQHF. In nucleotides, the CDR3 is TGTGCCAGCAGCTTAGGTTCCGATCAGCCCCAGCATTTT.

This clone was picked up one time. The rearrangement links TRBV4-2 to TRBJ1-1; D ambiguous. This CDR3 contains 15 residues. Trimming shortened V by 5 bases and J by 4 bases, and 17 bases separated the two germline ends. Germline assignment: CDR1 LGHNA and CDR2 YNFKEQ. DNA for the CDR3: TGTGCCAGCAGCTCATGGAAAGAGGTGAGCACTGAAGCTTTCTTT. Residues: CASSSWKEVSTEAFF.